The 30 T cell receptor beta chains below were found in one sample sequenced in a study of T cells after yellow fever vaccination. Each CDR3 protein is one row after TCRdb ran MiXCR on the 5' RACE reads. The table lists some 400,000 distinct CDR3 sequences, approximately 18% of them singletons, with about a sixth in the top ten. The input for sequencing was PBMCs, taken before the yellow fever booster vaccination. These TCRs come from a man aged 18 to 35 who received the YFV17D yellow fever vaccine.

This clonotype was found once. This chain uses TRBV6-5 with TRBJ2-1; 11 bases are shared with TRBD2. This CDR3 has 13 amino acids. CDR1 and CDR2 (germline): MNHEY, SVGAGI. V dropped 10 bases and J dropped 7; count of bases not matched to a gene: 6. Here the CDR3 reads CATVAGGRNEQFF. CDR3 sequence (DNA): TGTGCCACCGTAGCGGGGGGGCGGAATGAGCAGTTCTTC.

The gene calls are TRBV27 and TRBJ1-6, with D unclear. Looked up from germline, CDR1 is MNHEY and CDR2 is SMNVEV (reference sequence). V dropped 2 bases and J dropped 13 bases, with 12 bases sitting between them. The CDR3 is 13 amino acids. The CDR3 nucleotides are TGTGCCAGCAGTTTAGCCAGGAGTGACCCCCTCCACTTT. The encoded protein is CASSLARSDPLHF.

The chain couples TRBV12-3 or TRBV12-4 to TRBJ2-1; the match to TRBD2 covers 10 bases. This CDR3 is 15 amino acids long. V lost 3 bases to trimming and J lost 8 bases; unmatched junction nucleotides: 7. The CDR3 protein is CASSLKSGGADEQFF. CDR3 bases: TGTGCCAGCAGTTTGAAAAGCGGGGGGGCTGATGAGCAGTTCTTC.

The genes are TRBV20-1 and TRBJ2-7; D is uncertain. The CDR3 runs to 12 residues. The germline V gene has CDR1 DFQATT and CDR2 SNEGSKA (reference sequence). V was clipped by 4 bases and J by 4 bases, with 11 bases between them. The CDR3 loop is CSATRDTYEQYF. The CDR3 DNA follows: TGCAGTGCTACCAGAGACACTTACGAGCAGTACTTC.

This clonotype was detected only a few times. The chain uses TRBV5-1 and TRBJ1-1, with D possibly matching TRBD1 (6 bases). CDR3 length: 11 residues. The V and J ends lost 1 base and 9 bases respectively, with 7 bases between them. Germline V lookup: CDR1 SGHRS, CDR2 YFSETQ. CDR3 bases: TGCGCCAGCAGCTTGACAGGGAAAGCTTTCTTT. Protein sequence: CASSLTGKAFF.

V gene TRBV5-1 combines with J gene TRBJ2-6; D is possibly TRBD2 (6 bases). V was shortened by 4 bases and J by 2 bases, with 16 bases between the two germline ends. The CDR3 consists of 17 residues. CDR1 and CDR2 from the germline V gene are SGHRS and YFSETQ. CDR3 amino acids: CASSARGGVPGANVLTF. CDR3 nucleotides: TGCGCCAGCAGCGCCCGTGGCGGGGTCCCTGGGGCCAACGTCCTGACTTTC.

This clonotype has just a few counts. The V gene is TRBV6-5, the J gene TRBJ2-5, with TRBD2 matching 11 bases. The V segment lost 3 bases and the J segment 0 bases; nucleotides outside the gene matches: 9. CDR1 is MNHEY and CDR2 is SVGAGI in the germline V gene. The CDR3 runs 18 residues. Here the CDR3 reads CASSYRAGGLADQETQYF. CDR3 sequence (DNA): TGTGCCAGCAGTTATCGCGCCGGGGGACTAGCGGACCAAGAGACCCAGTACTTC.

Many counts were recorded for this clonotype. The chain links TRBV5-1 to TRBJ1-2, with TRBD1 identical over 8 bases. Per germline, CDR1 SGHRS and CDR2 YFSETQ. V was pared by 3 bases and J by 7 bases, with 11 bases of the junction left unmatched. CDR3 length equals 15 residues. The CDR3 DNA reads TGCGCCAGCAGCTACGATTCAGGGGGCGGAGGTGGCTACACCTTC. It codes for CASSYDSGGGGGYTF.

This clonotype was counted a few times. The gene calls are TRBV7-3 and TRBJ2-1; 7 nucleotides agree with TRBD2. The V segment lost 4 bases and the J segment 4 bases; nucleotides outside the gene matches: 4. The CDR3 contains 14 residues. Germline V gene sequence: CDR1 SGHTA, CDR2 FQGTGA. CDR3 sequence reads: CASSYVGGYNEQFF. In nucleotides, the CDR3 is TGTGCCAGCAGCTATGTGGGGGGGTACAATGAGCAGTTCTTC.

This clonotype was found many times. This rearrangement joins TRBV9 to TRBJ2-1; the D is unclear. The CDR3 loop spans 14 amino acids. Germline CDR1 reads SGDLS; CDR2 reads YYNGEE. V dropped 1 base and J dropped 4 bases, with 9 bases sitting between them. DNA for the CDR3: TGTGCCAGCAGCGTATTGGGCTCGTACAATGAGCAGTTCTTC. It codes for CASSVLGSYNEQFF.

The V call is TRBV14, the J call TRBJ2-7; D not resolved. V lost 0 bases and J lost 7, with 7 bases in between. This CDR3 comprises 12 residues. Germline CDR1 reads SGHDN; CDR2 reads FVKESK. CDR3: CASSQEVGEQYV. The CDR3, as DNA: TGTGCCAGCAGCCAAGAAGTCGGGGAGCAGTACGTC.

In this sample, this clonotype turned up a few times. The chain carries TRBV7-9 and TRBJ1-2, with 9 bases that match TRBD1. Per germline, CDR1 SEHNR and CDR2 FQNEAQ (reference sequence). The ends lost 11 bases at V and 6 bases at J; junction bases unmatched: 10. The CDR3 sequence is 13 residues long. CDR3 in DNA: TGTGCCGGAAATACAGGGGGCGCGAATGGCTACACCTTC. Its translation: CAGNTGGANGYTF.

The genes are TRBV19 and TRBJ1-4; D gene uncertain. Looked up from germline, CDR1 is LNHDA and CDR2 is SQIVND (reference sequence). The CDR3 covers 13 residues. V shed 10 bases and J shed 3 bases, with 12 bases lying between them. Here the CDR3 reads CATPSQANEKLFF. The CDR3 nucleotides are TGTGCCACCCCCTCGCAGGCTAATGAAAAACTGTTTTTT.

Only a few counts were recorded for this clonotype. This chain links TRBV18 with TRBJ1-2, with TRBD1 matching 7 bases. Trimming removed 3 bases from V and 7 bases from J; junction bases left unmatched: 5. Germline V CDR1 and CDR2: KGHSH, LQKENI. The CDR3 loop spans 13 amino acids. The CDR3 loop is CASSPYRGAGYTF. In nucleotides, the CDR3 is TGTGCCAGCTCACCTTACAGGGGTGCTGGCTACACCTTC.

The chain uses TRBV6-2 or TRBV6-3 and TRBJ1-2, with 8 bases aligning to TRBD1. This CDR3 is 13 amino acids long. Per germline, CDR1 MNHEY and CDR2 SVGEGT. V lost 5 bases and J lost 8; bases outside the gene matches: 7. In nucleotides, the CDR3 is TGTGCCAGCAGTGGCGACAGGGGTAGAGGCTACACCTTC. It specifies CASSGDRGRGYTF.

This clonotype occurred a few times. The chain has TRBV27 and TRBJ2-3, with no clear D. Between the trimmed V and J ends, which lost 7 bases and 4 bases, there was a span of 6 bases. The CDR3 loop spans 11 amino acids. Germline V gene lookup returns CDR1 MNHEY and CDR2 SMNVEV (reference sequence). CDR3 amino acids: CASTDSDTQYF. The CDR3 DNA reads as TGTGCCAGCACGGATTCAGATACGCAGTATTTT.

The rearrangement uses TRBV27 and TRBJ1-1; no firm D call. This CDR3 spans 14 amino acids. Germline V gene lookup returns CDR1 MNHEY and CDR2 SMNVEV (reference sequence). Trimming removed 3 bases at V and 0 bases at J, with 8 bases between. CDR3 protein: CASSLNGLNTEAFF. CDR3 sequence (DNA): TGTGCCAGCAGTTTGAACGGACTGAACACTGAAGCTTTCTTT.

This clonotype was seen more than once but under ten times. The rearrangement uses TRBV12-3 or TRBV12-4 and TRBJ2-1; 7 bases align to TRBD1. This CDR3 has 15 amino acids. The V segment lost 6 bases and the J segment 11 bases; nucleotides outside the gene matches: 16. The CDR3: CASSPGTAAQRKQFF. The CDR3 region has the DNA TGTGCCAGCAGCCCCGGGACAGCCGCCCAAAGGAAGCAGTTCTTC.

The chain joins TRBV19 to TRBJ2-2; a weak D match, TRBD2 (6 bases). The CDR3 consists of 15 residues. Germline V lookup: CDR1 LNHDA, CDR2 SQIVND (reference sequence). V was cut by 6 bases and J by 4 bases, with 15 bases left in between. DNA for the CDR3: TGTGCCAGTAGGGCAGGGACTGGAAGCACCGGGGAGCTGTTTTTT. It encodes CASRAGTGSTGELFF.

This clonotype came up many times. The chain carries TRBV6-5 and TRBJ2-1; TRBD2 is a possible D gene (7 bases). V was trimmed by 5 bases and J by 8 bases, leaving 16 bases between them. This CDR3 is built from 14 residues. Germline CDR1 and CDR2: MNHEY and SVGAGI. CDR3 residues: CASSIRGAVDEQFF. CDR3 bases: TGTGCCAGCAGTATCCGGGGGGCGGTCGATGAGCAGTTCTTC.

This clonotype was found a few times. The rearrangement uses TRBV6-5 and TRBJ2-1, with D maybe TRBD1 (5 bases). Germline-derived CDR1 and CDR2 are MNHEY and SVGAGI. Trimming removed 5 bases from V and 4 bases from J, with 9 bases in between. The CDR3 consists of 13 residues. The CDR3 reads CASSLTEYNEQFF. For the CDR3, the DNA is TGTGCCAGCAGTCTGACAGAATACAATGAGCAGTTCTTC.

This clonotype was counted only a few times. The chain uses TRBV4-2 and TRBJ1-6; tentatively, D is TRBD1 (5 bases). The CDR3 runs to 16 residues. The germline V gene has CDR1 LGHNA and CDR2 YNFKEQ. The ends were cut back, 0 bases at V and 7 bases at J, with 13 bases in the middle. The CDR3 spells CASSQDPGRANSPLHF. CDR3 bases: TGTGCCAGCAGCCAAGATCCCGGCAGGGCAAATTCACCCCTCCACTTT.

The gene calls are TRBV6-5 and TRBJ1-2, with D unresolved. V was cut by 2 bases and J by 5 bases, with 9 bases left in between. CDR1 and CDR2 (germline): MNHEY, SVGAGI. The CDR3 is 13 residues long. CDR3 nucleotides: TGTGCCAGCAGTTACGTCGGACTGTATGGCTACACCTTC. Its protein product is CASSYVGLYGYTF.

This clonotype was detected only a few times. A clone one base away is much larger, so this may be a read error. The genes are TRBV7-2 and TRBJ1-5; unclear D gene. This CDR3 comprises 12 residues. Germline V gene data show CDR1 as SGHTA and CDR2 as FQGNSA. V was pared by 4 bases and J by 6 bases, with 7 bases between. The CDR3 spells CASSWAGQPQHF. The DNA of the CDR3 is TGTGCCAGCAGCTGGGCGGGTCAGCCCCAGCATTTT. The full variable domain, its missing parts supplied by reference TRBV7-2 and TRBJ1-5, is GAGVSQSPSNKVTEKGKDVELRCDPISGHTALYWYRQSLGQGLEFLIYFQGNSAPDKSGLPSDRFSAERTGGSVSTLTIQRTQQEDSAVYLCASSWAGQPQHFGDGTRLSIL.

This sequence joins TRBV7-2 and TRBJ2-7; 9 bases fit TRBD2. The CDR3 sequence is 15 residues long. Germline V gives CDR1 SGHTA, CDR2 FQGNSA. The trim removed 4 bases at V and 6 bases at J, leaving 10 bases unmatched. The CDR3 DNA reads TGTGCCAGCAGCTGGGTCACCCTAGCGGGGTCCGAGCAGTACTTC. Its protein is CASSWVTLAGSEQYF.

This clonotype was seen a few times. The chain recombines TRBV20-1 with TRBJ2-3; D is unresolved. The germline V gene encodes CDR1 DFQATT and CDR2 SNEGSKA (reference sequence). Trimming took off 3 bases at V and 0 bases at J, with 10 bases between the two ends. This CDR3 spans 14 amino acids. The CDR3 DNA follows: TGCAGTGCTAGCCTGTTCACTAGCACAGATACGCAGTATTTT. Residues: CSASLFTSTDTQYF.

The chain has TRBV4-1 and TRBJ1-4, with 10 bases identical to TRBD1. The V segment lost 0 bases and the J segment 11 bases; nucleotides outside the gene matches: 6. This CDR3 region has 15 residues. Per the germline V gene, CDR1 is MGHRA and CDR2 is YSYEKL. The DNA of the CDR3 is TGCGCCAGCAGCCAAGAGAGGACAGGGGGTCGGAAACTGTTTTTT. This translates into CASSQERTGGRKLFF.

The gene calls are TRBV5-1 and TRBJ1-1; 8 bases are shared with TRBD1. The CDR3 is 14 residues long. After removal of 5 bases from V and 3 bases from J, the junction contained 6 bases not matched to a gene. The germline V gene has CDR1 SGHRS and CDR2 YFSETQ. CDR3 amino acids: CASRIQGAYTEAFF. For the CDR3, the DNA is TGCGCCAGCAGGATCCAGGGGGCGTACACTGAAGCTTTCTTT.

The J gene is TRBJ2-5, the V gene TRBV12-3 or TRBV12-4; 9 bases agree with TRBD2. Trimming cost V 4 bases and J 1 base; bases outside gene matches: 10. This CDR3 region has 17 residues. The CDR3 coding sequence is TGTGCCAGCAGTTGGGGGAGGGCTAGCGGGGCCCAAGAGACCCAGTACTTC. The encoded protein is CASSWGRASGAQETQYF.

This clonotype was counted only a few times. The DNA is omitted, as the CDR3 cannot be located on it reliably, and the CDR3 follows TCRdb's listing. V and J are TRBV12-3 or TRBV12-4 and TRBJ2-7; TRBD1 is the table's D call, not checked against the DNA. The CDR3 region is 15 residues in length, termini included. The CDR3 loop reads CASSSSGQGAYEQYF.